This paragraph reports one T cell receptor (beta chain). The entry originates in a study of blood T cell repertoires in COVID-19. Study in general: The origin of the acute and convalescent COVID-19 samples was the United States, Italy and Spain. Nucleic acid was either cDNA or gDNA, and it came from T cells, B-cell-depleted T cells, or PBMCs.

Trimming cost V 5 bases and J 5 bases; bases outside gene matches: 4. The CDR3 contains 14 residues. The germline V gene encodes CDR1 LNHDA and CDR2 SQIVND (reference sequence). Assay: immunoSEQ multiplex PCR; the TCRdb copy retains only in-frame clones and omits some. The top ten hold approximately 8.1% of the sample, which has 22,000 or so clones, around nine tenths seen once. What was sequenced was peripheral blood. The clonotype originates from a woman aged 55 to 70 with active COVID-19. The V gene is TRBV19, the J gene TRBJ1-5, with 9 bases fitting TRBD1. Written as DNA, the CDR3 is TGTGCCAGTAGTGCCACAGGGGGCGATCAGCCCCAGCATTTT. It specifies CASSATGGDQPQHF.